The clone carrying this TCR beta chain was seen ten or more times. Its antigen remains unidentified. It was considered stable Graves' hyperthyroidism when ophthalmopathy did not progress within 18 months. Template material for amplifying TCR beta CDR3 regions consisted of RNA transcripts. The HTBI set primed first-round TCR CDR3 RT-PCR. TCRdb used MiXCR to reprocess the multiplex PCR reads, holding one entry per CDR3 protein. This sample has over 450,000 distinct CDR3 sequences, with approximately 15% found just once. The V gene's germline CDR1 is SEHNR and CDR2 FQNEAQ (reference sequence). CDR3 size: 18 residues. V was clipped by 5 bases and J by 2 bases, with 22 bases between them. This sample is drawn from a study of T cells in Graves' hyperthyroidism and ophthalmopathy. Study findings and constraints: A median around 6 months before onset, the model predicted ophthalmopathy.

The receptor comes from a woman aged 18-30 years with Graves' hyperthyroidism. The material sequenced was blood. The chain couples TRBV7-9 to TRBJ2-1, with a possible D match to TRBD1 (6 bases). CDR3 sequence (DNA): TGTGCCAGCAGCGGACGACCGAGGACAGCAACTACCTACAATGAGCAGTTCTTC. It codes for CASSGRPRTATTYNEQFF.